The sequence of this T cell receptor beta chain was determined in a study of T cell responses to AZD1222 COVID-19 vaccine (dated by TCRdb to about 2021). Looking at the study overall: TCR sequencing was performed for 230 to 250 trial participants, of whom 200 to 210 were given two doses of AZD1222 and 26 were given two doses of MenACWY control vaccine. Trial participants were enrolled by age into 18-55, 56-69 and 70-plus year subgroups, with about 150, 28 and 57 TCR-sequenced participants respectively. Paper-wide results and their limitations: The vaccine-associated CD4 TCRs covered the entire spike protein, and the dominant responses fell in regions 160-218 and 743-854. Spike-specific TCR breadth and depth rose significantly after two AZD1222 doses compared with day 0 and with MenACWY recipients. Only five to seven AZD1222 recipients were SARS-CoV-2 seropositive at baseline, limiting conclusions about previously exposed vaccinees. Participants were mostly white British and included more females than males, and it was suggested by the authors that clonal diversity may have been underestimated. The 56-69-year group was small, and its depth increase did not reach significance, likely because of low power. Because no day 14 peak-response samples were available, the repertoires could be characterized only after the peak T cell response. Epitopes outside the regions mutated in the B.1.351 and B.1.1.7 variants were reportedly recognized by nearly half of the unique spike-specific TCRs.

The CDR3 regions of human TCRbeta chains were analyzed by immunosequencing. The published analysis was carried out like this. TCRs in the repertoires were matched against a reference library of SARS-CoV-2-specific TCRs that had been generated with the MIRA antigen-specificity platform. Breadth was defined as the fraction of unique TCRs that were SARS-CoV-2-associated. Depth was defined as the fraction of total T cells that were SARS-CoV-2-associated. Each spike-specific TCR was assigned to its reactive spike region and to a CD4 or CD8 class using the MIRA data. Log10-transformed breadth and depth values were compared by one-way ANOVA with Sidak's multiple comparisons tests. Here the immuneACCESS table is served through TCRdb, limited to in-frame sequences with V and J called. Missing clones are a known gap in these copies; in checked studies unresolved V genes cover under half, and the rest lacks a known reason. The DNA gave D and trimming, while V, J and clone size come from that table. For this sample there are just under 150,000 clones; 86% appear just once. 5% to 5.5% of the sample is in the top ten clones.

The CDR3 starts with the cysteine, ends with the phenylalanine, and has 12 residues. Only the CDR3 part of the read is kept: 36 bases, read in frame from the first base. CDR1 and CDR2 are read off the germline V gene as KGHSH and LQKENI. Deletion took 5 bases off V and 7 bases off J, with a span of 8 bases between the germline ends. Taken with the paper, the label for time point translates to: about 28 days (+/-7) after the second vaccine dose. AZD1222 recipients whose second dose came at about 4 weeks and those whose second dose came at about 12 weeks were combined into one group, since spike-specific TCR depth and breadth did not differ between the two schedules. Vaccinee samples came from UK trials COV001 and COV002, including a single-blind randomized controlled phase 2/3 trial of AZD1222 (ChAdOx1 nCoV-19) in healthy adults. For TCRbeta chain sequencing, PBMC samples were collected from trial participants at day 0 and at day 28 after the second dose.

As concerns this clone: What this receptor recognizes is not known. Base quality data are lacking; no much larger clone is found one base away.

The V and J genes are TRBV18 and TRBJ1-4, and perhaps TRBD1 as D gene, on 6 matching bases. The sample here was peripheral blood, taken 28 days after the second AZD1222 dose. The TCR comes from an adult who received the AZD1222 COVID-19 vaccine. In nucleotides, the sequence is TGTGCCAGCTCAGGGGGCCGTGAAAAACTGTTTTTT. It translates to CASSGGREKLFF.